This T cell receptor (beta chain) is from a study of T-cell reconstitution after alpha-beta-depleted transplantation in children. Study-level points and caveats: TCRbeta diversity was high at day 60 in some patients (a result of surviving recipient T cells and thymic progenitors). Diversity and T-cell counts at one year after transplant derived mostly from new T cells.

The TCRbeta library incorporated unique molecular identifiers. TCRdb re-called the PCR reads with MiXCR, one entry per CDR3 protein. The sample includes 250,000 to 300,000 distinct CDR3 sequences, 10% seen only once; the top ten take less than 8%. Germline CDR1 reads MNHEY; CDR2 reads SMNVEV (reference sequence). J lost 8 bases, V lost 7 bases, and 7 bases had no gene match. The CDR3 sequence is 12 residues long. Ten or more counts support this clonotype. The antigen is unknown. The chain links TRBV27 to TRBJ1-2; 7 positions agree with TRBD1. The origin of this receptor is a boy less than two years old with acute myeloid leukemia, due to receive a stem cell transplant. The specimen was PBMCs, collected before TCRalphabeta/CD19-depleted stem cell transplant. Written as DNA, the CDR3 is TGTGCCAGCAAAAGACAGGGAAGGGGCTACACCTTC. As protein: CASKRQGRGYTF.